Presented here are 25 T cell receptor beta chains from one specimen sequenced in a study of T cells after yellow fever vaccination. In TCRdb, the 5' RACE reads were re-called with MiXCR into one record per CDR3 protein. The repertoire includes under 200,000 distinct CDR3 sequences, 6% to 7.5% of them detected once, and around 2.3% sits in the top ten. Sample: CD4+ T cells sorted from PBMCs, taken 5 days after the first yellow fever vaccination. Receptors were obtained from a man aged 18-30 years who received the YFV17D yellow fever vaccine.

The J gene is TRBJ2-1, the V gene TRBV5-1; D may be TRBD1 (6 bases). The V gene lost 0 bases and the J gene lost 8 bases, with 6 bases spanning the gap. Germline CDR1 SGHRS, CDR2 YFSETQ. The CDR3 contains 12 residues. Written as DNA, the CDR3 is TGCGCCAGCAGCTTGGAGGGGGATGAGCAGTTCTTC. It specifies CASSLEGDEQFF.

This chain joins TRBV4-1 and TRBJ2-7; TRBD1 is a possible D gene (6 bases). The V end was cut by 5 bases, the J end by 3 bases, with 11 bases between. Germline lookup yields CDR1 MGHRA and CDR2 YSYEKL. The CDR3 is 13 residues long. Here the CDR3 DNA reads TGCGCCAGCAGCTTGTCGGACAGCTACGAGCAGTACTTC. Its translation: CASSLSDSYEQYF.

Remarks on this clonotype: A much larger clone is a single base away; this may be a read error. The chain joins TRBV5-1 to TRBJ2-2; maybe TRBD1 (5 bases). Looked up from germline, CDR1 is SGHRS and CDR2 is YFSETQ. The CDR3 is made up of 11 amino acids. CDR3 sequence: CTSQGTGELFF. The CDR3 DNA reads as TGCACCAGTCAGGGCACCGGGGAGCTGTTTTTT.

The table lists this clonotype with many counts. The chain links TRBV12-3 or TRBV12-4 to TRBJ1-4; 7 nucleotides align to TRBD1. The trim removed 5 bases at V and 2 bases at J, leaving 8 bases unmatched. CDR3 length: 16 residues. The CDR3 DNA is TGTGCCAGCAGTAAACAACAGGGGCCGACTAATGAAAAACTGTTTTTT. Translating gives CASSKQQGPTNEKLFF.

The chain has TRBV4-1 and TRBJ2-5, with TRBD1 matching 8 bases. CDR1 and CDR2 from the germline V gene are MGHRA and YSYEKL. This CDR3 region has 15 residues. V lost 3 bases, J lost 6 bases, and 9 bases stayed unmatched. This chain's CDR3 is CASSQAGGRVKTQYF. The CDR3 DNA reads as TGCGCCAGCAGCCAGGCAGGGGGCCGGGTGAAGACCCAGTACTTC.

Ten or more counts support this clonotype. CDR3 residues: CASSLQVGRQETQYF. CDR3 in DNA: TGCGCCAGCAGCTTACAGGTCGGGCGCCAAGAGACCCAGTACTTC. This chain uses TRBV5-1 with TRBJ2-5; possible D gene TRBD1, 5 bases. Germline-derived CDR1 and CDR2 are SGHRS and YFSETQ. The CDR3 spans 15 residues. Trimming removed 2 bases at V and 1 base at J, with 12 bases between.

The rearrangement links TRBV20-1 to TRBJ1-6; perhaps TRBD1 as D (6 bases). The CDR3 covers 20 residues. Per germline, CDR1 DFQATT and CDR2 SNEGSKA (reference sequence). V was clipped by 0 bases and J by 0 bases, with 21 bases between them. The CDR3 nucleotides are TGCAGTGCTAGAGATCTGGGGACACCAGAGGCAAGCTCCTATAATTCACCCCTCCACTTT. Amino acids: CSARDLGTPEASSYNSPLHF.

This clonotype has a count of ten or more. The V call is TRBV20-1, the J call TRBJ2-1, with D maybe TRBD2 (7 bases). Per the germline V gene, CDR1 is DFQATT and CDR2 is SNEGSKA (reference sequence). The CDR3 spans 14 residues. V was pared by 1 base and J by 9 bases, with 16 bases between. The CDR3 spells CSARAGGGRGEQFF. In DNA form, the CDR3 reads TGCAGTGCTAGAGCGGGGGGCGGCCGGGGTGAGCAGTTCTTC.

J is TRBJ2-3 and V is TRBV3-1; perhaps TRBD2 as D (6 bases). V shed 10 bases and J shed 1 base, with 27 bases lying between them. The germline gives CDR1 LGHDT, CDR2 YNNKEL (reference sequence). The CDR3 runs 18 residues. DNA for the CDR3: TGTGCCATCAGTCCCGGGTTGTACGCGGGGCCCCGCACAGATACGCAGTATTTT. It encodes CAISPGLYAGPRTDTQYF.

The V gene is TRBV29-1, the J gene TRBJ2-1; D is possibly TRBD2 (7 bases). The CDR3 covers 13 residues. Trimming shortened V by 6 bases and J by 3 bases, and 12 bases separated the two germline ends. The germline V gene encodes CDR1 SQVTM and CDR2 ANQGSEA. The CDR3 sequence is CSVGGAVYNEQFF. The CDR3 bases are TGCAGCGTGGGGGGGGCGGTCTACAATGAGCAGTTCTTC.

For this clonotype: A clone one base away is much larger, so this may be a read error. The rearrangement joins TRBV3-1 to TRBJ1-1, with D perhaps matching TRBD1 (5 bases). Deletions cut 2 bases from V and 5 bases from J, with 12 bases between. The CDR3 contains 14 residues. Germline lookup yields CDR1 LGHDT and CDR2 YNNKEL (reference sequence). The CDR3 protein is CASSQNRGNTEAFF. Here the CDR3 DNA reads TGTGCCAGCAGCCAAAATCGGGGGAATACTGAAGCTTTCTTT.

Ten or more counts support this clonotype. The rearrangement uses TRBV6-2 or TRBV6-3 and TRBJ1-5; 10 nucleotides align to TRBD1. Germline CDR1 and CDR2: MNHEY and SVGEGT. V shed 5 bases, J shed 6 bases, and the junction held 7 bases outside the gene matches. The CDR3 runs to 15 residues. CDR3 DNA sequence: TGTGCCAGCAGTCACCGGGACAGGGGTGGTCAGCCCCAGCATTTT. Amino acid sequence: CASSHRDRGGQPQHF.

This clonotype turned up a few times. The chain joins TRBV5-4 to TRBJ2-2; 11 bases fit TRBD1. J lost 3 bases, V lost 0 bases, and 1 base had no gene match. The CDR3 runs 16 residues. Per germline, CDR1 SGHNT and CDR2 YYREEE (reference sequence). The CDR3 loop reads CASSLGGQGDTGELFF. The CDR3 bases are TGTGCCAGCAGCTTGGGGGGACAGGGGGACACCGGGGAGCTGTTTTTT.

V usage is TRBV5-1 and J usage is TRBJ2-7; 10 bases fit TRBD2. V was pared by 3 bases and J by 2 bases, with 8 bases of the junction left unmatched. From germline, CDR1 is SGHRS and CDR2 YFSETQ. There are 16 residues in the CDR3. CDR3 protein: CASSSTTSGVTYEQYF. DNA for the CDR3: TGCGCCAGCAGCTCAACTACTAGCGGGGTTACCTACGAGCAGTACTTC.

This clonotype was observed a handful of times. The chain joins TRBV18 to TRBJ1-6, with 8 bases fitting TRBD1. Trimming took 7 bases from V and 4 from J; bases not matched to a gene: 0. CDR1 is KGHSH, CDR2 LQKENI, per germline. This CDR3 is 13 amino acids long. The CDR3: CASWTGYNSPLHF. The DNA for the CDR3 is TGTGCCAGCTGGACAGGGTATAATTCACCCCTCCACTTT.

This clonotype showed up many times. The chain couples TRBV19 to TRBJ1-5; D remains unclear. V was clipped by 3 bases and J by 3 bases, with 12 bases between them. Per germline, CDR1 LNHDA and CDR2 SQIVND (reference sequence). This CDR3 is 15 amino acids long. The CDR3 protein is CASSIWGRHNQPQHF. The CDR3 coding sequence is TGTGCCAGTAGTATCTGGGGTAGACACAATCAGCCCCAGCATTTT.

This clonotype was seen many times. The CDR3 reads CASSRWDSGNTIYF. CDR3 DNA sequence: TGTGCCAGCAGCCGATGGGACTCTGGAAACACCATATATTTT. This sequence joins TRBV5-4 and TRBJ1-3; D unresolved. Looked up from germline, CDR1 is SGHNT and CDR2 is YYREEE (reference sequence). V lost 4 bases, J lost 0 bases, and 8 bases lay in between. The CDR3 extends over 14 amino acids.

This clonotype was found many times. The chain has TRBV5-1 and TRBJ1-1; D ambiguous. Trimming pared 1 base from V and 3 bases from J, leaving 10 bases between. This CDR3 spans 14 amino acids. The germline V gene has CDR1 SGHRS and CDR2 YFSETQ. The CDR3 sequence: CASSLRGVDTEAFF. The CDR3 DNA reads as TGCGCCAGCAGCTTGCGGGGAGTAGACACTGAAGCTTTCTTT.

This clonotype was seen at least ten times. This chain links TRBV11-2 with TRBJ2-1; 7 bases match TRBD2. Germline values: CDR1 SGHAT, CDR2 FQNNGV. This CDR3 comprises 16 residues. V gave up 2 bases and J gave up 0 bases; unmatched junction bases: 4. The CDR3 loop reads CASSLRRGYSYNEQFF. The CDR3 DNA is TGTGCCAGCAGCTTAAGGCGGGGGTACTCCTACAATGAGCAGTTCTTC. Using reference TRBV11-2 and TRBJ2-1 for the parts outside the CDR3, the full variable domain is EAGVAQSPRYKIIEKRQSVAFWCNPISGHATLYWYQQILGQGPKLLIQFQNNGVVDDSQLPKDRFSAERLKGVDSTLKIQPAKLEDSAVYLCASSLRRGYSYNEQFFGPGTRLTVL.

The V call is TRBV18, the J call TRBJ2-2; D is ambiguous. The V end was cut by 1 base, the J end by 1 base, with 10 bases between. This CDR3 is 16 amino acids long. CDR1 and CDR2 from the germline V gene are KGHSH and LQKENI. The CDR3 DNA reads TGTGCCAGCTCACCACTCACCAGGAGGAACACCGGGGAGCTGTTTTTT. It codes for CASSPLTRRNTGELFF.

This clonotype was recorded at least ten times. Here the CDR3 DNA reads TGTGCCACCAGCAGAGATGTGGCAGGACCAAGCAATCAGCCCCAGCATTTT. Amino acids: CATSRDVAGPSNQPQHF. This chain connects TRBV15 to TRBJ1-5; D is unclear. Germline V gene lookup returns CDR1 LNHNV and CDR2 YYDKDF (reference sequence). Between the trimmed V and J ends, which lost 0 bases and 1 base, there was a span of 13 bases. The CDR3 is made up of 17 amino acids.

This clonotype was observed at least ten times. The chain has TRBV19 and TRBJ2-2, with 8 bases fitting TRBD1. In germline, CDR1 is LNHDA, CDR2 SQIVND (reference sequence). Trimming took 6 bases from V and 6 from J; bases not matched to a gene: 12. The CDR3 is 16 amino acids. The CDR3 region is CASRLQGAIGSGELFF. The CDR3 DNA follows: TGTGCCAGTAGGCTGCAGGGGGCGATAGGGTCCGGGGAGCTGTTTTTT.

With regard to this clonotype: A read error may explain this, as a much larger clone is one base away. The chain joins TRBV12-3 or TRBV12-4 to TRBJ2-2; possible D gene TRBD1, 5 bases. This CDR3 has 15 residues. V was trimmed by 3 bases and J by 6 bases, leaving 14 bases between them. The CDR3 sequence: CASSFDMGLSGELFF. The CDR3 DNA reads as TGTGCCAGCAGTTTTGACATGGGGCTTTCCGGGGAGCTGTTTTTT.

This clonotype has a count of ten or more. The J gene is TRBJ2-1, the V gene TRBV18; weak D call: TRBD1 (5 bases). Trimming removed 1 base from V and 0 bases from J, with 10 bases in between. CDR1 is KGHSH, CDR2 LQKENI, per germline. This CDR3 has 16 residues. CDR3 nucleotides: TGTGCCAGCTCACCACAGGGGCAGAGCTCCTACAATGAGCAGTTCTTC. This translates into CASSPQGQSSYNEQFF.

This clonotype came up many times. The V gene is TRBV4-3, the J gene TRBJ2-1; 9 bases are shared with TRBD1. The CDR3 extends over 14 amino acids. CDR1 and CDR2 (germline): LGHNA, YSLEER. The V gene end was trimmed by 2 bases and the J gene end by 8 bases; junction bases not matched to a gene: 4. The chain's CDR3 is CASSQRTGVDEQFF. As DNA, the CDR3 is TGCGCCAGCAGCCAACGGACAGGGGTCGATGAGCAGTTCTTC.